These 20 T cell receptor beta chains originate from one sample sequenced in a study of glioma-infiltrating T cells after dendritic cell vaccination. Produced via immunoSEQ multiplex PCR; TCRdb's table is partial and in-frame only. Here the sample spans about 92,000 clones, 70% to 90% being singletons. The material was blood, obtained before dendritic cell vaccination. These receptors originate from a human donor with glioblastoma.

This sequence joins TRBV5-1 and TRBJ1-5; weak D call: TRBD1 (6 bases). Trimming removed 5 bases at V and 11 bases at J, with 17 bases between. The CDR3 sequence is 13 residues long. Germline CDR1 SGHRS, CDR2 YFSETQ. The CDR3 loop reads CASSQGSGTAQHF. The CDR3 region has the DNA TGCGCCAGCAGTCAGGGGTCGGGCACGGCCCAGCATTTT.

V is TRBV9 and J is TRBJ2-5; the match to TRBD1 covers 11 bases. After removal of 2 bases from V and 5 bases from J, the junction contained 5 bases not matched to a gene. The CDR3 is 15 amino acids. The germline gives CDR1 SGDLS, CDR2 YYNGEE. Here the CDR3 reads CASSVGTGGLETQYF. As DNA, the CDR3 is TGTGCCAGCAGCGTTGGGACAGGGGGGTTGGAGACCCAGTACTTC.

The chain joins TRBV7-2 to TRBJ2-7, with 11 bases lining up with TRBD2. The CDR3 loop spans 17 amino acids. Germline CDR1 reads SGHTA; CDR2 reads FQGNSA. Trimming at V came to 1 base and at J to 0 bases, leaving 5 bases not matched to a gene. CDR3: CASSLGSTSGGSYEQYF. In DNA, the CDR3 is TGTGCCAGCAGCTTAGGATCAACTAGCGGGGGCTCCTACGAGCAGTACTTC.

This rearrangement joins TRBV7-8 to TRBJ2-2; the match to TRBD1 covers 8 bases. Losses at the gene ends were 5 bases for V and 7 bases for J; bases not matched to a gene: 9. The CDR3 is 15 residues long. CDR1 SGHVS and CDR2 FQNEAQ come from the germline V gene. CDR3 region: CASSDSRGPVGELFF. CDR3 nucleotide sequence: TGTGCCAGCAGCGACAGCAGGGGGCCGGTCGGGGAGCTGTTTTTT.

V usage is TRBV19 and J usage is TRBJ2-1, with D perhaps matching TRBD2 (5 bases). This CDR3 has 16 residues. The V gene lost 11 bases and the J gene lost 9 bases, with 29 bases spanning the gap. CDR1 is LNHDA and CDR2 is SQIVND in the germline V gene (reference sequence). In DNA, the CDR3 is TGTGCCTCTCAGTTCGACACCACCGGGAAGGATGCTGAGCAGTTCTTC. The encoded protein is CASQFDTTGKDAEQFF.

The chain carries TRBV15 and TRBJ2-1; D is unclear. Between the trimmed V and J ends, which lost 0 bases and 8 bases, there was a span of 8 bases. The germline V gene has CDR1 LNHNV and CDR2 YYDKDF (reference sequence). The CDR3 is 13 amino acids. In DNA, the CDR3 is TGTGCCACCAGCAGAGATTTTATAGATGAGCAGTTCTTC. Translation gives CATSRDFIDEQFF.

V and J are TRBV5-6 and TRBJ2-3; D not resolved. V dropped 2 bases and J dropped 1 base, with 20 bases sitting between them. The CDR3 spans 18 residues. CDR1 and CDR2 (germline): SGHDT, YYEEEE. CDR3 residues: CASSFALPAEWGTDTQYF. The DNA of the CDR3 is TGTGCCAGCAGCTTTGCCCTTCCGGCGGAGTGGGGCACAGATACGCAGTATTTT.

V and J are TRBV6-5 and TRBJ1-1; D is perhaps TRBD1 (6 bases). Germline CDR1 is MNHEY and CDR2 is SVGAGI. The length of the CDR3 is 14 residues. Trimming left V 0 bases short and J 14 bases short, with 19 bases between. The CDR3 sequence: CASSYSMGPQGWFF. The DNA of the CDR3 is TGTGCCAGCAGTTACTCGATGGGTCCGCAGGGGTGGTTCTTT.

The chain is built from TRBV29-1 and TRBJ2-7; D gene unclear. There are 11 residues in the CDR3. Germline V gene lookup returns CDR1 SQVTM and CDR2 ANQGSEA. V lost 4 bases, J lost 1 base, and 5 bases lay in between. The DNA for the CDR3 is TGCAGCGTTGGCCAGTCCTACGAGCAGTACTTC. Its protein is CSVGQSYEQYF.

The chain carries TRBV7-3 and TRBJ1-1; possibly TRBD1 for D (6 bases). The CDR3 is 14 residues long. Germline V gives CDR1 SGHTA, CDR2 FQGTGA. V lost 6 bases to trimming and J lost 3 bases, with 14 bases between them. The DNA of the CDR3 is TGTGCCAGCAGTAGCAGGGGTGGGGACACTGAAGCTTTCTTT. This translates into CASSSRGGDTEAFF.

This chain joins TRBV13 and TRBJ1-5; 7 bases map to TRBD1. The CDR3 runs to 15 residues. The V gene's germline CDR1 is PRHDT and CDR2 FYEKMQ (reference sequence). The junction had 6 bases not matched to a gene; V was cut back by 5 bases and J by 2 bases. Here the CDR3 reads CASSINRGGNQPQHF. The CDR3 bases are TGTGCCAGCAGCATAAACAGGGGTGGCAATCAGCCCCAGCATTTT.

The V gene is TRBV5-5, the J gene TRBJ1-5, with D maybe TRBD1 (6 bases). CDR1 and CDR2 (germline): SGHKS, YYEKEE (reference sequence). Between the trimmed V and J ends, which lost 0 bases and 2 bases, there was a span of 15 bases. The CDR3 totals 17 residues. DNA for the CDR3: TGTGCCAGCAGCTTGGCGGGGGCCCGGGGGGGCAATCAGCCCCAGCATTTT. Its translation is CASSLAGARGGNQPQHF.

The rearrangement uses TRBV6-4 and TRBJ1-2, with D tentatively TRBD1 (5 bases). V was cut by 4 bases and J by 4 bases, with 10 bases left in between. CDR3 length equals 13 residues. The germline gives CDR1 MRHNA, CDR2 SNTAGT. CDR3 bases: TGTGCCAGCAGTGCAGGGTTTGGCTATGGCTACACCTTC. Translated: CASSAGFGYGYTF.

The gene calls are TRBV9 and TRBJ1-6; 12 nucleotides agree with TRBD1. The ends lost 0 bases at V and 9 bases at J; junction bases unmatched: 4. This CDR3 has 16 residues. Germline assignment: CDR1 SGDLS and CDR2 YYNGEE. CDR3 DNA sequence: TGTGCCAGCAGCGTAGGCGGGACAGGGGGCAGTTCACCCCTCCACTTT. The encoded protein is CASSVGGTGGSSPLHF.

This clone was observed a single time. The rearrangement links TRBV5-1 to TRBJ2-3; 7 bases are a match to TRBD2. The J segment lost 2 bases and the V segment lost 0 bases, leaving 12 bases of the junction unmatched. Germline-derived CDR1 and CDR2 are SGHRS and YFSETQ. The CDR3 sequence is 18 residues long. In DNA, the CDR3 is TGCGCCAGCAGCTTGGAAAAGACTAGCTCTAACCCCACAGATACGCAGTATTTT. It is translated as CASSLEKTSSNPTDTQYF.

The V call is TRBV4-2, the J call TRBJ1-1; 10 nucleotides agree with TRBD1. The CDR3 has 15 amino acids. The junction had 8 bases not matched to a gene; V was cut back by 1 base and J by 9 bases. Looked up from germline, CDR1 is LGHNA and CDR2 is YNFKEQ. This CDR3 reads CASSQVLGQGSQAFF. CDR3 bases: TGTGCCAGCAGCCAAGTTCTGGGACAGGGGTCTCAAGCTTTCTTT.

The chain employs TRBV6-6 and TRBJ2-7; D possibly corresponds to TRBD2 (5 bases). V lost 0 bases, J lost 1 base, and 13 bases lay in between. CDR1 is MNHNY, CDR2 SVGAGI, per germline (reference sequence). CDR3 length equals 16 residues. CDR3 amino acids: CASSYSWVASSYEQYF. CDR3 nucleotides: TGTGCCAGCAGTTACTCTTGGGTAGCGAGTTCCTACGAGCAGTACTTC.

The chain recombines TRBV19 with TRBJ2-5; 10 nucleotides line up with TRBD2. Germline CDR1 is LNHDA and CDR2 is SQIVND (reference sequence). This CDR3 contains 18 residues. Losses at the gene ends were 2 bases for V and 5 bases for J; bases not matched to a gene: 14. CDR3 in amino acids: CASSIPAGGPRGLETQYF. In DNA form, the CDR3 reads TGTGCCAGTAGTATACCAGCGGGAGGGCCGCGGGGTTTGGAGACCCAGTACTTC.

The sample holds one count of this clone. CDR3 nucleotides: TGTGCCAGTAGTATATACAGCGGGAGTAGCAATGAGCAGTTCTTC. Translating gives CASSIYSGSSNEQFF. J is TRBJ2-1 and V is TRBV19; 8 positions match TRBD2. The germline V gene has CDR1 LNHDA and CDR2 SQIVND (reference sequence). CDR3 length: 15 amino acids. V trimming: 2 bases; J trimming: 6 bases; junction bases outside the gene matches: 6.

As DNA, the CDR3 is TGTGCCAGCAGCTATGGACAGCGAACTGAAGCTTTCTTT. Translating gives CASSYGQRTEAFF. The rearrangement links TRBV28 to TRBJ1-1; D may be TRBD1 (6 bases). V lost 6 bases, J lost 5 bases, and 13 bases lay in between. Germline CDR1 and CDR2: MDHEN and SYDVKM. The CDR3 is 13 amino acids. The entire variable domain, with the rest obtained from reference TRBV28 and TRBJ1-1, is as follows: DVKVTQSSRYLVKRTGEKVFLECVQDMDHENMFWYRQDPGLGLRLIYFSYDVKMKEKGDIPEGYSVSREKKERFSLILESASTNQTSMYLCASSYGQRTEAFFGQGTRLTVV.